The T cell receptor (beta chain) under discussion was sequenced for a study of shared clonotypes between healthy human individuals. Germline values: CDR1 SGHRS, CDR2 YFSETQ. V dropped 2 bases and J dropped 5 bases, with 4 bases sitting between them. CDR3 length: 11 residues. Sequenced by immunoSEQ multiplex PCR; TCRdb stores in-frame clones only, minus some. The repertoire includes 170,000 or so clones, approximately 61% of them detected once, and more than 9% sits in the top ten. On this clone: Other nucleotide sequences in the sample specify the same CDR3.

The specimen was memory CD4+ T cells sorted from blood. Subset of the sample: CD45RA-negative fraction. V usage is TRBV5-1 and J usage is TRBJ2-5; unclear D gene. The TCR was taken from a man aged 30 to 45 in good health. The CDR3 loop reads CASSLAETQYF. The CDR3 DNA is TGCGCCAGCAGCTTAGCCGAGACCCAGTACTTC.